The clone carrying this TCR beta chain was seen a few times. What it binds is unknown. These data are taken from a study of a mutant IDH1 vaccine in newly diagnosed glioma. Sequencing used immunoSEQ multiplex PCR; TCRdb keeps in-frame clones, though not all of them. The sample holds 30,000 to 40,000 clones; about 92% are singletons and the top ten take 2.2%. Time point reported: week 47, end of study. With topical imiquimod, each dose of the vaccine consisted of 300 ug of mutant IDH1 20-mer peptide. The CDR3 spans 19 residues. Germline CDR1 and CDR2: SGHNT and YYREEE (reference sequence). V shed 3 bases, J shed 4 bases, and the junction held 12 bases outside the gene matches.

Sequenced here: PBMCs, sampled from a glioma patient whose treatment included an IDH1 peptide vaccine. V and J are TRBV5-4 and TRBJ2-5, with TRBD2 matching 16 bases. This clonotype was sampled from a man aged 40-49 years with glioma. The CDR3 DNA reads as TGTGCCAGCAGCTGGGGACCGGGACTAGCGGGGGGGCCGGGAGAGACCCAGTACTTC. It encodes CASSWGPGLAGGPGETQYF.